This T cell receptor (beta chain) was captured in a study of human T cells and chemical hapten exposure. Study-wide context: Epicutaneous patch tests delivered 0.01% DPC to the upper back, with evaluation at 6 days. Study-wide findings and caveats: Alopecia affecting every donor means their immune response may not match healthy people's.

Time point defined: pre-sensitization, week 0. Treatment described: therapeutic diphenylcyclopropenone sensitization with weekly scalp DPC. Investigators collected blood before applying each patch test. V was shortened by 5 bases and J by 6 bases, with 7 bases between the two germline ends. Germline CDR1 MDHEN, CDR2 SYDVKM. The CDR3 length is 11 residues. TCRdb passed the RACE reads through MiXCR, listing each CDR3 protein once. The sample consists of 35,000 to 45,000 distinct CDR3 sequences, around 11% of them appearing once. This clonotype was counted many times. Antigen specificity is unknown. This material consisted of whole blood, taken in connection with sensitization to the hapten diphenylcyclopropenone (DPC). This TCR came from a woman aged 25 to 45 with alopecia areata. Some clones in this sample may be carry-over from other donors' samples. This rearrangement joins TRBV28 to TRBJ1-2, with D unresolved. As DNA, the CDR3 is TGTGCCAGCAGTCCCCGAGATGGCTACACCTTC. It translates to CASSPRDGYTF.